This T cell receptor beta chain was recorded in a study of shared clonotypes between healthy human individuals. Some clones are missing from TCRdb's copy, which holds only in-frame ones; the method was immunoSEQ multiplex PCR. The data show 2,500,000 or so clones, 85% to 95% seen once. A split of CD4+ cells into CD45RA+ naive and CD45RA-negative memory subsets was performed. Trimming pared 3 bases from V and 11 bases from J, leaving 8 bases between. CDR1 ENHRY and CDR2 SYGVKD come from the germline V gene. The CDR3 consists of 11 residues. What was sequenced was naive CD4+ T cells from PBMCs. As to subset: CD45RA+ positively selected. This chain connects TRBV10-3 to TRBJ1-5; unclear D gene. The receptor was derived from a young man in good health. Some clones in this sample may be carry-over from other donors' samples. CDR3 nucleotide sequence: TGTGCCATCAGTGATGGGGAGGCCCAGCATTTT. This sequence encodes CAISDGEAQHF.